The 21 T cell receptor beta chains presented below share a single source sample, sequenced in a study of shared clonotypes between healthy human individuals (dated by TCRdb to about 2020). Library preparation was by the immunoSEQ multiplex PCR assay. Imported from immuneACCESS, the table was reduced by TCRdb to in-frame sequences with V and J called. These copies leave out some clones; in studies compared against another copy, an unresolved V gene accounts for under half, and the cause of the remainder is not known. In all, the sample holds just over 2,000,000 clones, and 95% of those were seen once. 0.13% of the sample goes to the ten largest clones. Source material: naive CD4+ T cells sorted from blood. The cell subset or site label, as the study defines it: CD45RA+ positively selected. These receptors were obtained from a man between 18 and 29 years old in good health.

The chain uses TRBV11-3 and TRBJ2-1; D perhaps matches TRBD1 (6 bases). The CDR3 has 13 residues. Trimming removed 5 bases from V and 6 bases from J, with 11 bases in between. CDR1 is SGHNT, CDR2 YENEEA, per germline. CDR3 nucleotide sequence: TGTGCCAGCAGCCTCGGACAGAGCAATGAGCAGTTCTTC. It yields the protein CASSLGQSNEQFF.

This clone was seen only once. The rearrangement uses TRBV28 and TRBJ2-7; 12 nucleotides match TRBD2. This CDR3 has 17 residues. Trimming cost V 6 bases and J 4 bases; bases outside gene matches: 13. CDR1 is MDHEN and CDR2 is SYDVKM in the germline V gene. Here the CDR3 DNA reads TGTGCCAGCAGAGGGCTAGCGGGGGGGCCTGAGCGGTACGAGCAGTACTTC. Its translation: CASRGLAGGPERYEQYF.

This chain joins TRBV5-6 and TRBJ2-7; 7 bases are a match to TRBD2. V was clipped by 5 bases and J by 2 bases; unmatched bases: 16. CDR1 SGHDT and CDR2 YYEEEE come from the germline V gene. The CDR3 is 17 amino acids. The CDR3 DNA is TGTGCCAGCAGAACCTCGCCAGGGAGCGGGATTACCTACGAGCAGTACTTC. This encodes CASRTSPGSGITYEQYF.

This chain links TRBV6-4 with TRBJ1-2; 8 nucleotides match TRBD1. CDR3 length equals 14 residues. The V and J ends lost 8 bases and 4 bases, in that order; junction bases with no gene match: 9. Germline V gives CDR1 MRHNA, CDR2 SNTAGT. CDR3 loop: CASPWTGRIYGYTF. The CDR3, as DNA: TGTGCCAGCCCTTGGACAGGGAGGATCTATGGCTACACCTTC.

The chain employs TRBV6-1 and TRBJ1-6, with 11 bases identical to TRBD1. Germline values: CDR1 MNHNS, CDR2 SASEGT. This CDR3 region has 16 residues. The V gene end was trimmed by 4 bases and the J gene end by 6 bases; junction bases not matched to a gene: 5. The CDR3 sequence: CASSGWDRGTNSPLHF. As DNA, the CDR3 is TGTGCCAGCAGTGGATGGGACAGGGGGACTAATTCACCCCTCCACTTT.

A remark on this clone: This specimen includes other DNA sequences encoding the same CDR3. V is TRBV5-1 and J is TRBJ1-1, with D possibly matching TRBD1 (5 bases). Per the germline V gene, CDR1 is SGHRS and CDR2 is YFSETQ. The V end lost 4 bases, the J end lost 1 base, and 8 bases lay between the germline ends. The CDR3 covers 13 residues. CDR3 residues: CASSPTGNTEAFF. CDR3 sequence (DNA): TGCGCCAGCAGCCCTACAGGGAACACTGAAGCTTTCTTT.

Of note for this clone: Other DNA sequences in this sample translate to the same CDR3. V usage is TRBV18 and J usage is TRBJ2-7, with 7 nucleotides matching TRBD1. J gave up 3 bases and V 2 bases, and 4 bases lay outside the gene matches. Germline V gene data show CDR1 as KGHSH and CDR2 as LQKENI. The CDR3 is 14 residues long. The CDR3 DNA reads TGTGCCAGCTCACCAACGACAGGGATCTACGAGCAGTACTTC. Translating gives CASSPTTGIYEQYF. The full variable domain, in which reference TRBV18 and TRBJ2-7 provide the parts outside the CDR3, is NAGVMQNPRHLVRRRGQEARLRCSPMKGHSHVYWYRQLPEEGLKFMVYLQKENIIDESGMPKERFSAEFPKEGPSILRIQQVVRGDSAAYFCASSPTTGIYEQYFGPGTRLTVT.

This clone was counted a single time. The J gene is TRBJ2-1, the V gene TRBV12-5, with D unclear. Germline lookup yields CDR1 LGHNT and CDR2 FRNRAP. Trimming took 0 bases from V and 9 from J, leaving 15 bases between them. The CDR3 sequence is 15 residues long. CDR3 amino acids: CASGLVPWGRGEQFF. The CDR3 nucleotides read TGTGCTAGTGGTTTGGTACCGTGGGGAAGAGGTGAGCAGTTCTTC.

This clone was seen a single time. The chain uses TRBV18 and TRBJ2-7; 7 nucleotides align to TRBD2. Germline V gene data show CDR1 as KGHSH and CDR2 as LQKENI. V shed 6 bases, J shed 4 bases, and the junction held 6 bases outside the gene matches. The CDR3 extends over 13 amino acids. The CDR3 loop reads CASSRTSIYEQYF. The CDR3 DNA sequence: TGTGCCAGCTCGCGGACTAGTATTTACGAGCAGTACTTC.

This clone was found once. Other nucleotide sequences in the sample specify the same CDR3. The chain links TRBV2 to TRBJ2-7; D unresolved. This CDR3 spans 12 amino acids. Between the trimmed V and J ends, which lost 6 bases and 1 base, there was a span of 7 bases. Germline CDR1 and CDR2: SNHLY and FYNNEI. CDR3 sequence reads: CASSETSYEQYF. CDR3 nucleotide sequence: TGTGCCAGCAGCGAGACTTCCTACGAGCAGTACTTC.

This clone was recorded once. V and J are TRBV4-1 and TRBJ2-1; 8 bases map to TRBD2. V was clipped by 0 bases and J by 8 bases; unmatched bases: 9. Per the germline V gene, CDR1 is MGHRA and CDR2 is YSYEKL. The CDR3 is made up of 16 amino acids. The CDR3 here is CASSQDLSGSLHEQFF. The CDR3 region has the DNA TGCGCCAGCAGCCAAGATTTGAGCGGGAGTCTACATGAGCAGTTCTTC.

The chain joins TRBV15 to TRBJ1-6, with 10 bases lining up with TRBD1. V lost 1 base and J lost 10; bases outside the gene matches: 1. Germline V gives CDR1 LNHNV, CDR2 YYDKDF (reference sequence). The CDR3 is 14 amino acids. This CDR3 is CATSRGQGASPLHF. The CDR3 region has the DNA TGTGCCACCAGCAGAGGACAGGGGGCATCACCCCTCCACTTT.

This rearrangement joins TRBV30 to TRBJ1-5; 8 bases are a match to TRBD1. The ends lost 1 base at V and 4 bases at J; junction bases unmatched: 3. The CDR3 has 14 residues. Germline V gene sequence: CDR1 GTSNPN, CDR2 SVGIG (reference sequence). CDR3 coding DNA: TGTGCCTGGAGTGCCAGGGGGCCAAATCAGCCCCAGCATTTT. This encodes CAWSARGPNQPQHF.

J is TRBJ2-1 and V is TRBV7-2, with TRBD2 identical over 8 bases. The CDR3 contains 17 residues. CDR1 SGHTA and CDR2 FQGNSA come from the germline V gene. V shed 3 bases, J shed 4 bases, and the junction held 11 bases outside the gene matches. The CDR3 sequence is CASSFGDTSGRYNEQFF. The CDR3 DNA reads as TGTGCCAGCAGCTTCGGTGACACTAGCGGAAGGTACAATGAGCAGTTCTTC.

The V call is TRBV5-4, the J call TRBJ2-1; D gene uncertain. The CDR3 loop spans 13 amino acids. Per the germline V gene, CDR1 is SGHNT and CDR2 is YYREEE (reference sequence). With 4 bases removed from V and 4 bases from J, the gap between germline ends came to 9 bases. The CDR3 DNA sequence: TGTGCCAGCAGCCACCCCCAATACAATGAGCAGTTCTTC. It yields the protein CASSHPQYNEQFF.

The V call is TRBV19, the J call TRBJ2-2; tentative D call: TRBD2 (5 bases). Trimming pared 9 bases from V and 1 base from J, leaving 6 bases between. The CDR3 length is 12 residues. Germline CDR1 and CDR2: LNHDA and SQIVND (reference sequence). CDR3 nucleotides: TGTGCCAGCGGGGTGAACACCGGGGAGCTGTTTTTT. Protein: CASGVNTGELFF.

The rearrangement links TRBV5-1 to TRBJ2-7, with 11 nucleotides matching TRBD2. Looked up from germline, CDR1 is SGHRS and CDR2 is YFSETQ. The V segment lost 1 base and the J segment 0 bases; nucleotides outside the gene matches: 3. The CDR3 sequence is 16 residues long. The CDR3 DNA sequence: TGCGCCAGCAGCTTGCGGCTAGCGGGAGGCTCCTACGAGCAGTACTTC. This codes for CASSLRLAGGSYEQYF. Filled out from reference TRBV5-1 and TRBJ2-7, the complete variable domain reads KAGVTQTPRYLIKTRGQQVTLSCSPISGHRSVSWYQQTPGQGLQFLFEYFSETQRNKGNFPGRFSGRQFSNSRSEMNVSTLELGDSALYLCASSLRLAGGSYEQYFGPGTRLTVT.

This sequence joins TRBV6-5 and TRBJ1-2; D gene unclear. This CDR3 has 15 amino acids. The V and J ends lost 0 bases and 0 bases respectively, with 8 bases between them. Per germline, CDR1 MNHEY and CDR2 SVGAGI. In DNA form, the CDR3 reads TGTGCCAGCAGTTACTCGATAAATTCTAACTATGGCTACACCTTC. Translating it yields CASSYSINSNYGYTF.

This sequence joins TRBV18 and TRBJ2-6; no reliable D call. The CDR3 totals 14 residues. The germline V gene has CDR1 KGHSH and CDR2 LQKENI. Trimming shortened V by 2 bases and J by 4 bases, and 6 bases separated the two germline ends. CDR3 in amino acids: CASSPGVGANVLTF. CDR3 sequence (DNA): TGTGCCAGCTCACCAGGGGTCGGGGCCAACGTCCTGACTTTC.

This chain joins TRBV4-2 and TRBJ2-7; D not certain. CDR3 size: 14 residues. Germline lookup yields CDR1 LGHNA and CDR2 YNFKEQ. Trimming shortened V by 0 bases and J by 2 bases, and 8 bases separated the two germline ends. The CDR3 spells CASSQETSTYEQYF. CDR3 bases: TGTGCCAGCAGCCAAGAAACGTCCACCTACGAGCAGTACTTC.

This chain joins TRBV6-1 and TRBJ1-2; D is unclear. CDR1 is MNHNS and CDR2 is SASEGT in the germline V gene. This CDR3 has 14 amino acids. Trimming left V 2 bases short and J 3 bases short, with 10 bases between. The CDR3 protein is CASSEPGRYYGYTF. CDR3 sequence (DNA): TGTGCCAGCAGTGAACCAGGACGGTACTATGGCTACACCTTC.